This is a list of T cell receptor beta chains from one sample in a study of shared clonotypes between healthy human individuals. Measured with immunoSEQ multiplex PCR; TCRdb has only the in-frame clones, and not every one. The sample holds roughly 1.4 million clones, approximately 98.5% seen once. Sequencing used naive CD4+ T cells sorted from blood. Every receptor here comes from a young man in good health. The CDR3 runs from the conserved cysteine through the conserved F or W. The D gene is left open where the match is weak. A clone size is listed for some rows: how often the clone was seen (once, few, many), or a class if it is expanded.

j_call: TRBJ2-2
clone_size: .
v_call: TRBV5-1
d_call: .
cdr3_aa: CASSLLLAAGELFF
cdr3_nt: TGCGCCAGCAGCTTGCTATTAGCTGCCGGGGAGCTGTTTTTT

j_call: TRBJ2-1
clone_size: .
v_call: TRBV18
d_call: TRBD1
cdr3_aa: CASAGQVYNEQFF
cdr3_nt: TGTGCCAGCGCCGGACAGGTTTACAATGAGCAGTTCTTC

j_call: TRBJ1-5
clone_size: .
v_call: TRBV18
d_call: .
cdr3_aa: CASSPDPGNNQPQHF
cdr3_nt: TGTGCCAGCTCTCCTGACCCAGGGAACAATCAGCCCCAGCATTTT

j_call: TRBJ1-2
clone_size: .
v_call: TRBV19
d_call: .
cdr3_aa: CASSIVSGGGYTF
cdr3_nt: TGTGCCAGTAGTATAGTGTCCGGGGGCGGCTACACCTTC

j_call: TRBJ1-4
clone_size: .
v_call: TRBV5-6
d_call: TRBD1
cdr3_aa: CASSSGQEEKLFF
cdr3_nt: TGTGCCAGCAGCTCCGGACAGGAGGAAAAACTGTTTTTT

j_call: TRBJ2-1
clone_size: .
v_call: TRBV10-2
d_call: TRBD2
cdr3_aa: CASSEGTSRRGEQFF
cdr3_nt: TGCGCCAGCAGTGAGGGGACTAGCCGGAGGGGTGAGCAGTTCTTC

j_call: TRBJ2-5
clone_size: .
v_call: TRBV5-1
d_call: .
cdr3_aa: CASSPGDFSSGETQYF
cdr3_nt: TGCGCCAGCAGCCCGGGGGACTTCTCGTCGGGAGAGACCCAGTACTTC

j_call: TRBJ1-3
clone_size: .
v_call: TRBV11-2
d_call: .
cdr3_aa: CASRLPGRAGNTIYF
cdr3_nt: TGTGCCAGCAGACTTCCGGGCAGGGCTGGAAACACCATATATTTT

j_call: TRBJ1-5
clone_size: .
v_call: TRBV7-2
d_call: .
cdr3_aa: CASSPQPGHTNQPQHF
cdr3_nt: TGTGCCAGCAGCCCGCAACCGGGACATACAAATCAGCCCCAGCATTTT

j_call: TRBJ2-2
clone_size: once
v_call: TRBV7-2
d_call: TRBD2
cdr3_aa: CASSPRPVLAGSNTGELFF
cdr3_nt: TGTGCCAGCAGCCCTAGACCCGTACTAGCGGGATCCAACACCGGGGAGCTGTTTTTT